The clone carrying this T cell receptor beta chain was counted once. Its target is not known. This entry comes from a study of T cells in Graves' hyperthyroidism and ophthalmopathy. The CDR3 length is 15 residues. The V gene lost 4 bases and the J gene lost 0 bases, with 13 bases spanning the gap. CDR1 is SGHKS, CDR2 YYEKEE, per germline (reference sequence). Amplification of TCR beta CDR3 regions used RNA as the template. Using the HTBI primer set, a first-round RT-PCR was run on the TCR CDR3. Via MiXCR, TCRdb re-called the multiplex PCR reads, giving one row per CDR3 protein. The top ten clones hold less than 55% of a sample with hundreds of thousands of distinct CDR3 sequences, approximately 20% of them seen once. More than 9.5 ml fresh peripheral blood yielded the PBMCs. Findings and caveats of the study: Ophthalmopathy was model-predicted a median roughly 6.2 months pre-onset. Most thyroid clonotypes expanded above 0.001 were also detected in blood. Stable hyperthyroidism was separated from ophthalmopathy by a model based on 13 V-J features.

Sequencing used blood. The chain uses TRBV5-5 and TRBJ1-2, with D possibly matching TRBD1 (6 bases). The origin of this receptor is a man aged 35-49 years with Graves' ophthalmopathy. The CDR3 spells CASSIGTSANYGYTF. DNA of the CDR3: TGTGCCAGCAGCATTGGGACATCCGCTAACTATGGCTACACCTTC.